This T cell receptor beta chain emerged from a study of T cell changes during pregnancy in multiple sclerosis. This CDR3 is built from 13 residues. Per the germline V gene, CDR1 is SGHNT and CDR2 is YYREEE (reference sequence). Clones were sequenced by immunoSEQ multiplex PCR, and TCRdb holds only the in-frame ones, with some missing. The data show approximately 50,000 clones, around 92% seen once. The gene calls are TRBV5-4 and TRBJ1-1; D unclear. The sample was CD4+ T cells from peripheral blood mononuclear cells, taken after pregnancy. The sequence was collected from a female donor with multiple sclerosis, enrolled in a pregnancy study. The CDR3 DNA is TGTGCTTATTTGACGGAGGAGAACACTGAAGCTTTCTTT. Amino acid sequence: CAYLTEENTEAFF. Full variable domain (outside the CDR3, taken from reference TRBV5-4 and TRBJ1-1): ETGVTQSPTHLIKTRGQQVTLRCSSQSGHNTVSWYQQALGQGPQFIFQYYREEENGRGNFPPRFSGLQFPNYSSELNVNALELDDSALYLCAYLTEENTEAFFGQGTRLTVV.